The 21 T cell receptor beta chains in this list originate from one sample, sequenced in a study of T cell responses to AZD1222 COVID-19 vaccine. Method: immunoSEQ multiplex PCR; TCRdb's copy keeps in-frame clones and lacks some. The table includes 70,000 to 90,000 clones, around 86% detected once. Source: peripheral blood, taken 28 days after the second AZD1222 dose. The receptor source for this set is an adult who received the AZD1222 COVID-19 vaccine.

This sequence joins TRBV6-5 and TRBJ2-7; weak D call: TRBD2 (6 bases). CDR1 MNHEY and CDR2 SVGAGI come from the germline V gene. Trimming took off 6 bases at V and 1 base at J, with 10 bases between the two ends. There are 13 residues in the CDR3. Written as DNA, the CDR3 is TGTGCCAGCAGACTAGCAAGTTCCTACGAGCAGTACTTC. It encodes CASRLASSYEQYF.

The chain joins TRBV5-1 to TRBJ1-1; 7 bases align to TRBD1. Trimming at V came to 4 bases and at J to 2 bases, leaving 8 bases not matched to a gene. The CDR3 is 15 residues long. Germline V gene sequence: CDR1 SGHRS, CDR2 YFSETQ. The CDR3 loop reads CASSPEGQLNTEAFF. CDR3 coding DNA: TGCGCCAGCAGCCCAGAGGGACAGCTTAACACTGAAGCTTTCTTT.

This chain uses TRBV5-4 with TRBJ1-2; D gene unclear. Germline loops: CDR1 SGHNT, CDR2 YYREEE (reference sequence). V lost 0 bases and J lost 4, with 13 bases in between. The CDR3 covers 15 residues. CDR3 coding DNA: TGTGCCAGCAGCTTGGTGGGGAGTATTGTCTATGGCTACACCTTC. Encoded protein: CASSLVGSIVYGYTF. Variable domain in full (rest from reference TRBV5-4 and TRBJ1-2): ETGVTQSPTHLIKTRGQQVTLRCSSQSGHNTVSWYQQALGQGPQFIFQYYREEENGRGNFPPRFSGLQFPNYSSELNVNALELDDSALYLCASSLVGSIVYGYTFGSGTRLTVV.

Concerning this clone: The DNA is left out, because the CDR3 cannot be placed on it with certainty; the CDR3 is given as TCRdb lists it. The rearrangement uses TRBV4-1 and TRBJ1-5. A total of 17 residues make up the CDR3, ends included. Germline V CDR1 and CDR2: MGHRA, YSYEKL. This CDR3 reads CASSQDLFGAGNQPQHF.

This clone was detected a few times. The V call is TRBV20-1, the J call TRBJ2-5; possibly TRBD1 for D (5 bases). CDR1 and CDR2 (germline): DFQATT, SNEGSKA (reference sequence). CDR3 length: 11 residues. The V and J ends lost 7 bases and 1 base respectively, with 7 bases between them. CDR3 region: CSGQGQETQYF. DNA of the CDR3: TGCAGTGGGCAGGGCCAAGAGACCCAGTACTTC.

The CDR3 is CASSTPGSALHF. CDR3 bases: TGTGCCAGCAGCACCCCGGGCTCGGCCCTCCACTTT. The J gene is TRBJ1-6, the V gene TRBV7-2; unclear D gene. Looked up from germline, CDR1 is SGHTA and CDR2 is FQGNSA. The germline V and J ends were trimmed by 5 bases and 14 bases, with 13 bases remaining between them. CDR3 size: 12 residues. The whole variable domain, remainder taken from reference TRBV7-2 and TRBJ1-6, is GAGVSQSPSNKVTEKGKDVELRCDPISGHTALYWYRQSLGQGLEFLIYFQGNSAPDKSGLPSDRFSAERTGGSVSTLTIQRTQQEDSAVYLCASSTPGSALHFGNGTRLTVT.

This CDR3 reads CASSLKGQPTNQPQHF. In DNA form, the CDR3 reads TGTGCCAGCAGTTTAAAAGGACAGCCCACCAATCAGCCCCAGCATTTT. The chain has TRBV27 and TRBJ1-5; a possible D gene is TRBD1 (6 bases). The CDR3 has 16 amino acids. The germline CDR1 and CDR2 sequences are MNHEY and SMNVEV (reference sequence). The V end was cut by 2 bases, the J end by 3 bases, with 14 bases between.

This chain joins TRBV11-3 and TRBJ2-3; 13 bases align to TRBD2. The CDR3 extends over 17 amino acids. Germline assignment: CDR1 SGHNT and CDR2 YENEEA. The J segment lost 6 bases and the V segment lost 5 bases, leaving 11 bases of the junction unmatched. CDR3 DNA sequence: TGTGCCAGCAGCCCCGGGACTAGCGGGGCCCTCGGGGATACGCAGTATTTT. Translating it yields CASSPGTSGALGDTQYF.

This clone was counted a few times. This rearrangement joins TRBV5-6 to TRBJ1-4, with 9 bases fitting TRBD1. Germline V lookup: CDR1 SGHDT, CDR2 YYEEEE. The CDR3 length is 16 residues. V trimming: 4 bases; J trimming: 8 bases; junction bases outside the gene matches: 12. The CDR3 nucleotides are TGTGCCAGCAGCCTGGGCGCCGGGACAGGGCACGAAAAACTGTTTTTT. This translates into CASSLGAGTGHEKLFF.

The CDR3 sequence is CASSQTVTYEQYF. In DNA, the CDR3 is TGTGCCAGCAGCCAGACGGTTACCTACGAGCAGTACTTC. V usage is TRBV6-5 and J usage is TRBJ2-7; D unclear. The germline V gene has CDR1 MNHEY and CDR2 SVGAGI. The CDR3 has 13 amino acids. The germline V and J ends were trimmed by 6 bases and 2 bases, with 11 bases remaining between them.

CDR3 DNA: TGTGCCAGCAGGTTAGGGGGGGACCGCAACTATGGCTACACCTTC. Its protein is CASRLGGDRNYGYTF. V gene TRBV6-5 combines with J gene TRBJ1-2; weak D call: TRBD1 (6 bases). CDR1 is MNHEY and CDR2 is SVGAGI in the germline V gene. The CDR3 contains 15 residues. V gave up 6 bases and J gave up 2 bases, with 16 bases separating them.

The rearrangement uses TRBV5-6 and TRBJ2-7; 8 nucleotides line up with TRBD1. Germline V gene sequence: CDR1 SGHDT, CDR2 YYEEEE. The length of the CDR3 is 14 residues. The V segment lost 0 bases and the J segment 7 bases; nucleotides outside the gene matches: 6. The CDR3 protein is CASSLGQGAREQYF. For the CDR3, the DNA is TGTGCCAGCAGCTTGGGGCAGGGGGCGCGAGAGCAGTACTTC.

The J gene is TRBJ2-5, the V gene TRBV3-1 (or the pseudogene TRBV3-2); possibly TRBD2 for D (7 bases). This CDR3 has 15 amino acids. CDR1 and CDR2 (germline): LGHDT, YNNKEL (reference sequence). V was clipped by 4 bases and J by 5 bases, with 17 bases between them. DNA for the CDR3: TGTGCCAGCAGCCTCCTAGGGGGGGCCGAGGAGACCCAGTACTTC. Its protein product is CASSLLGGAEETQYF.

This chain uses TRBV28 with TRBJ2-6, with unresolved D. The CDR3 consists of 17 residues. Germline CDR1 reads MDHEN; CDR2 reads SYDVKM. Trimming removed 4 bases from V and 2 bases from J, with 15 bases in between. CDR3 sequence reads: CASSYDFWSAGANVLTF. The CDR3 DNA follows: TGTGCCAGCAGTTATGACTTTTGGTCGGCTGGGGCCAACGTCCTGACTTTC.

The chain couples TRBV21-1 to TRBJ2-2; the D call TRBD1 from the table was never checked on the DNA. TRBV21-1 is classified as a pseudogene. This CDR3 has 16 amino acids. This chain's CDR3 is CASSLRDRVHTGELFF. The CDR3 region has the DNA TGTGCCAGCAGCTTGAGGGACAGGGTGCACACCGGGGAGCTGTTTTTT.

This clone has just one count. The V and J genes are TRBV28 and TRBJ2-7, with D possibly TRBD2 on 6 matching bases. Trimming took 4 bases from V and 4 from J, leaving 29 bases between them. This CDR3 has 19 residues. CDR1 MDHEN and CDR2 SYDVKM come from the germline V gene. The CDR3 sequence: CASSYPQPRRDSRRYEQYF. DNA of the CDR3: TGTGCCAGCAGTTATCCCCAACCACGCCGGGACTCCCGACGGTACGAGCAGTACTTC.

The chain uses TRBV5-1 and TRBJ1-2; 7 nucleotides agree with TRBD1. Germline assignment: CDR1 SGHRS and CDR2 YFSETQ. The CDR3 extends over 14 amino acids. The ends lost 4 bases at V and 10 bases at J; junction bases unmatched: 13. The CDR3 DNA follows: TGCGCCAGCAGCGTGCGGGACAGCCAGCAAGCCTACACCTTC. It specifies CASSVRDSQQAYTF.

The chain combines TRBV24-1 with TRBJ1-5; unclear D gene. Germline values: CDR1 KGHDR, CDR2 SFDVKD. The ends were cut back, 5 bases at V and 4 bases at J, with 17 bases in the middle. This CDR3 comprises 16 residues. The CDR3 loop reads CATSVLSSRGNQPQHF. In DNA, the CDR3 is TGTGCCACCAGTGTATTGTCCTCTCGGGGAAATCAGCCCCAGCATTTT.

This clone was seen only a few times. The rearrangement links TRBV5-5 to TRBJ2-2; either TRBD1 or TRBD2 may supply D (5 bases each). This CDR3 region has 16 residues. Germline CDR1 is SGHKS and CDR2 is YYEKEE (reference sequence). V shed 0 bases and J shed 1 base, with 10 bases lying between them. Here the CDR3 reads CASSLEGTENTGELFF. The CDR3 DNA reads TGTGCCAGCAGCTTGGAAGGGACGGAGAACACCGGGGAGCTGTTTTTT. Filled out from reference TRBV5-5 and TRBJ2-2, the complete variable domain reads DAGVTQSPTHLIKTRGQQVTLRCSPISGHKSVSWYQQVLGQGPQFIFQYYEKEERGRGNFPDRFSARQFPNYSSELNVNALLLGDSALYLCASSLEGTENTGELFFGEGSRLTVL.

The rearrangement uses TRBV30 and TRBJ1-5; no clear D. CDR1 GTSNPN and CDR2 SVGIG come from the germline V gene (reference sequence). V was cut by 0 bases and J by 4 bases, with 16 bases left in between. This CDR3 is built from 16 residues. CDR3 protein: CAWSVPGGRLNQPQHF. DNA for the CDR3: TGTGCCTGGAGTGTACCCGGCGGGCGGCTTAATCAGCCCCAGCATTTT.

The V call is TRBV7-2, the J call TRBJ1-2; TRBD1 matches 9 bases. V gave up 2 bases and J gave up 2 bases; unmatched junction bases: 6. CDR1 and CDR2 (germline): SGHTA, FQGNSA. This CDR3 comprises 16 residues. The CDR3 region has the DNA TGTGCCAGCAGCTTAAGGGCGGGACAGGGAAACTATGGCTACACCTTC. Its translation: CASSLRAGQGNYGYTF.